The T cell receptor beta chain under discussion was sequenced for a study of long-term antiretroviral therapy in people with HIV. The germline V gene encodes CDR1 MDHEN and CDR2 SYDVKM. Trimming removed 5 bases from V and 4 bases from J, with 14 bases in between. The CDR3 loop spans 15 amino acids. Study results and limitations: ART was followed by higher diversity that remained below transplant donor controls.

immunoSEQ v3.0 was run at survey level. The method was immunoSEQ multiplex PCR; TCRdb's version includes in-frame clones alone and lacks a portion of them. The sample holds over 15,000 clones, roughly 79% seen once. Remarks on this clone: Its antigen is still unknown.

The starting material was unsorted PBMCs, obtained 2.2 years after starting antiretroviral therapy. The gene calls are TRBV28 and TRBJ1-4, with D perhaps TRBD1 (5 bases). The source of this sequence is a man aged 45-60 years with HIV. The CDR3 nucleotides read TGTGCCAGCAGTACCCCGGGACGGAGTAATGAAAAACTGTTTTTT. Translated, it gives CASSTPGRSNEKLFF.